This TCR beta chain was profiled in a study of cytomegalovirus exposure and HLA in healthy donors. Study results and caveats: Indistinguishable V segments, including TRBV6-2 and TRBV6-3, were excluded. TCR beta chain V- and J-gene trimming was linked, in a later analysis, to a missense variant in DCLRE1C.

The length of the CDR3 is 16 residues. Germline V gene sequence: CDR1 SGHTA, CDR2 FQGNSA. The J segment lost 2 bases and the V segment lost 5 bases, leaving 5 bases of the junction unmatched. Points on this clone: Its antigen remains unknown.

The PCR ran on 60 Vbeta and 13 Jbeta primers. TCRdb's copy holds only in-frame clones and misses some; the assay was immunoSEQ multiplex PCR. The sample consists of about 120,000 clones, about four fifths of them appearing once. Material for sequencing was PBMCs. The V call is TRBV7-2, the J call TRBJ2-5; 13 nucleotides agree with TRBD2. The source of this sequence is a young woman in good health and CMV-seronegative. The CDR3 here is CASSLELAGGQETQYF. The CDR3 bases are TGTGCCAGCAGCCTCGAACTAGCGGGGGGGCAAGAGACCCAGTACTTC.